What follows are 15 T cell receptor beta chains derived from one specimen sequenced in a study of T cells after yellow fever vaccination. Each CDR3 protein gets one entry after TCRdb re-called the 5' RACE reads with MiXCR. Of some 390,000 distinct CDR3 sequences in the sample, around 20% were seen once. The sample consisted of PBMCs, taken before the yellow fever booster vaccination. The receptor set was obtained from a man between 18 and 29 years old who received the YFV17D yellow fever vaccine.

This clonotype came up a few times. DNA of the CDR3: TGTGCCAGCAGTTTAAATTGGGCGGCAGTTGTGAATTCACCCCTCCACTTT. Encoded protein: CASSLNWAAVVNSPLHF. The chain joins TRBV12-3 or TRBV12-4 to TRBJ1-6; D not resolved. The CDR3 covers 17 residues. V was shortened by 2 bases and J by 7 bases, with 18 bases between the two germline ends.

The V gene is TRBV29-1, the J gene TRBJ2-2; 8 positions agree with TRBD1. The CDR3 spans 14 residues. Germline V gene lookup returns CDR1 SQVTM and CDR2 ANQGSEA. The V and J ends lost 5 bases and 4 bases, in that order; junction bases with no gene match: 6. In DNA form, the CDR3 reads TGCAGCGTTCTTCCAGGGGGCATCACCGGGGAGCTGTTTTTT. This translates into CSVLPGGITGELFF.

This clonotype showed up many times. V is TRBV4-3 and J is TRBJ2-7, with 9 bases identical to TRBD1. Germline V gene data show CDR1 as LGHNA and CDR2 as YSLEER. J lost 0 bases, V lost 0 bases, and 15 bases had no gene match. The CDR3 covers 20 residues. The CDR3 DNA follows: TGCGCCAGCAGCCAAGAAGTCCGACAGGGGGTTATCCGTCCCTCCTACGAGCAGTACTTC. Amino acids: CASSQEVRQGVIRPSYEQYF.

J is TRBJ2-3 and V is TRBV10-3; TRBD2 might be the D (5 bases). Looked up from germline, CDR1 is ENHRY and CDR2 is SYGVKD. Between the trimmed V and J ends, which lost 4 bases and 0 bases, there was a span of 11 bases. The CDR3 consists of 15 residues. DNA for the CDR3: TGTGCCATCAGTGTAAGCGGAAAGAGCACAGATACGCAGTATTTT. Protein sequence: CAISVSGKSTDTQYF.

The CDR3 bases are TGCGCCAGCAGCTTCGGCAGGGGATACGAGCAGTACGTC. Translation: CASSFGRGYEQYV. The rearrangement joins TRBV5-1 to TRBJ2-7; a weak D match, TRBD1 (6 bases). Germline V gene data show CDR1 as SGHRS and CDR2 as YFSETQ. CDR3 length: 13 amino acids. Trimming left V 2 bases short and J 4 bases short, with 10 bases between.

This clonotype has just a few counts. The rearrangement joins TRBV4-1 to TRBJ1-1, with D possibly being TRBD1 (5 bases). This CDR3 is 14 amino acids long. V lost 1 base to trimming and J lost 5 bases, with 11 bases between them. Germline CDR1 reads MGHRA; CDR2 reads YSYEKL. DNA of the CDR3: TGCGCCAGCAGCCAAGGTCAGGGCCCAACTGAAGCTTTCTTT. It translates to CASSQGQGPTEAFF.

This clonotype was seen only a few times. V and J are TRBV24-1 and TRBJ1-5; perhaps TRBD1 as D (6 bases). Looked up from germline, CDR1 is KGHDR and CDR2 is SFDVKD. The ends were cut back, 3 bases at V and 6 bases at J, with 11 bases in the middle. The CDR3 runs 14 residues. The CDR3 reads CATSDGGAGQPQHF. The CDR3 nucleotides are TGTGCCACCAGTGATGGGGGCGCAGGTCAGCCCCAGCATTTT.

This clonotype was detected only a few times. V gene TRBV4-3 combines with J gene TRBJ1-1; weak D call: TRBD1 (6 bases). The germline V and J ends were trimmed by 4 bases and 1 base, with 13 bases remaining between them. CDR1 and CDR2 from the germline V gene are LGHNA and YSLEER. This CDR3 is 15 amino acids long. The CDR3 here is CASSRGGTRNTEAFF. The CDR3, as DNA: TGCGCCAGCAGCCGTGGCGGGACAAGGAACACTGAAGCTTTCTTT.

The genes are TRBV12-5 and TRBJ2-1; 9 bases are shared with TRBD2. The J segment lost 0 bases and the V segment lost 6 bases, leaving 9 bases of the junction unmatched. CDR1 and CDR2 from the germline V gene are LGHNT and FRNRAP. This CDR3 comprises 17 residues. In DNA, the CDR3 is TGTGCTAGTGGAAGGAGACTAGCGGATCTCTCCTACAATGAGCAGTTCTTC. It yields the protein CASGRRLADLSYNEQFF.

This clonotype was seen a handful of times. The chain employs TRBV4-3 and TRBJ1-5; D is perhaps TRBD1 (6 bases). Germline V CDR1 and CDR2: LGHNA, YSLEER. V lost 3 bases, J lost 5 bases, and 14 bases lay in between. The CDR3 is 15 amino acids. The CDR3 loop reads CASSHVHREDQPQHF. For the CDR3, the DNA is TGCGCCAGCAGCCACGTGCACAGGGAAGATCAGCCCCAGCATTTT.

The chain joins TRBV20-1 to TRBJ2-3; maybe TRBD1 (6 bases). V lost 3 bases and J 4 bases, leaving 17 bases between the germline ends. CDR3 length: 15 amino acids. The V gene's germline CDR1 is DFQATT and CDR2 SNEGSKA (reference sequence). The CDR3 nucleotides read TGCAGTGCTAGTAAGTCAGGCAGGGGTGCAGATACGCAGTATTTT. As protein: CSASKSGRGADTQYF.

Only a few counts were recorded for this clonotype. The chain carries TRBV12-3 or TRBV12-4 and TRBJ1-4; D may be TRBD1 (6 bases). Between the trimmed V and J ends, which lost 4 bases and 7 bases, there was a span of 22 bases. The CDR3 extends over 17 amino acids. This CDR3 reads CASSSLGLARGGEKLFF. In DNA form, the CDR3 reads TGTGCCAGCAGTTCCCTGGGTTTGGCCAGGGGCGGTGAAAAACTGTTTTTT.

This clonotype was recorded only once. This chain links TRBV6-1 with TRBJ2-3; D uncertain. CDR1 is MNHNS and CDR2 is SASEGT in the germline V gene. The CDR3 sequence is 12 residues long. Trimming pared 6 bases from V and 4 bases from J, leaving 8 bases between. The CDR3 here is CASRSLADTQYF. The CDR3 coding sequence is TGTGCCAGCAGATCCCTAGCAGATACGCAGTATTTT.

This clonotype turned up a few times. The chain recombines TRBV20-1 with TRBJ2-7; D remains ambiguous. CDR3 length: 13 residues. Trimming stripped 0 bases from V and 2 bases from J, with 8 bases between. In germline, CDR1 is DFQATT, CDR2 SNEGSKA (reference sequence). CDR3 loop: CSARDPGTYEQYV. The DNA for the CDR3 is TGCAGTGCTAGAGATCCTGGAACCTACGAGCAGTACGTC.

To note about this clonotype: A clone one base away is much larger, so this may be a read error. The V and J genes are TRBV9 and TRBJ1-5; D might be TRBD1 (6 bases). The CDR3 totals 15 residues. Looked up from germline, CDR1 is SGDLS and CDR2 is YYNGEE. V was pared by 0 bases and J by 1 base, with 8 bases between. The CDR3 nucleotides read TGTGCCAGCAGCGTAGGGCAGGGGAGCAATCAGCCCCAGCATTTT. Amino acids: CASSVGQGSNQPQHF.